The 28 T cell receptor beta chains presented below share a single source sample, sequenced in a study of T cells after yellow fever vaccination. TCRdb reanalysed the 5' RACE reads using MiXCR and keeps one entry per CDR3 protein. The table includes 300,000 to 400,000 distinct CDR3 sequences, under 15% detected once. The specimen comprised CD4+ T cells sorted from PBMCs, sampled 15 days after the yellow fever booster vaccination. The source is a man aged 18 to 29 who received the YFV17D yellow fever vaccine.

The chain recombines TRBV4-3 with TRBJ2-3; D is perhaps TRBD2 (6 bases). There are 13 residues in the CDR3. CDR1 and CDR2 from the germline V gene are LGHNA and YSLEER. V was shortened by 4 bases and J by 9 bases, with 14 bases between the two germline ends. CDR3 nucleotide sequence: TGCGCCAGCAGCCTACTCGGGGGAATCACGCAGTATTTT. Residues: CASSLLGGITQYF.

The chain has TRBV4-3 and TRBJ1-1, with D unresolved. Trimming shortened V by 1 base and J by 11 bases, and 11 bases separated the two germline ends. The CDR3 covers 12 residues. Germline loops: CDR1 LGHNA, CDR2 YSLEER. The CDR3 DNA is TGCGCCAGCAGCCAAGGACAATCGGGCGCTTTCTTT. Translated, it gives CASSQGQSGAFF.

V is TRBV6-6 and J is TRBJ2-1; 10 bases are shared with TRBD2. The J segment lost 5 bases and the V segment lost 2 bases, leaving 9 bases of the junction unmatched. This CDR3 has 17 amino acids. Germline V gene data show CDR1 as MNHNY and CDR2 as SVGAGI (reference sequence). The CDR3 DNA sequence: TGTGCCAGCAGTTACGGTGGGGCTAGCGGGGGACACAATGAGCAGTTCTTC. Residues: CASSYGGASGGHNEQFF.

This clonotype was seen ten or more times. The chain uses TRBV7-3 and TRBJ2-7; D perhaps matches TRBD2 (6 bases). Trimming removed 4 bases from V and 2 bases from J, with 27 bases in between. The CDR3 sequence is 19 residues long. Germline loops: CDR1 SGHTA, CDR2 FQGTGA. CDR3 DNA: TGTGCCAGCAGCTCACAAACCCGCCTGGCTAGCGAAGTCACCTACGAGCAGTACGTC. Translation gives CASSSQTRLASEVTYEQYV.

The chain has TRBV5-1 and TRBJ1-2; D call uncertain. Per germline, CDR1 SGHRS and CDR2 YFSETQ. This CDR3 comprises 15 residues. Trimming took off 0 bases at V and 7 bases at J, with 16 bases between the two ends. CDR3 loop: CASSLEVGADSGYTF. In DNA, the CDR3 is TGCGCCAGCAGCTTGGAGGTGGGAGCGGATAGTGGCTACACCTTC.

This clonotype was observed a few times. The genes are TRBV7-2 and TRBJ1-4; D might be TRBD1 (5 bases). V lost 2 bases and J lost 8, with 12 bases in between. The CDR3 has 14 amino acids. Germline V gene data show CDR1 as SGHTA and CDR2 as FQGNSA. The DNA of the CDR3 is TGTGCCAGCAGCTTATTCAGGGAGGCGGAAAAACTGTTTTTT. It translates to CASSLFREAEKLFF.

The V gene is TRBV7-2, the J gene TRBJ2-3, with D perhaps TRBD1 (7 bases). Trimming left V 0 bases short and J 1 base short, with 14 bases between. The CDR3 consists of 17 residues. Germline CDR1 and CDR2: SGHTA and FQGNSA. In DNA form, the CDR3 reads TGTGCCAGCAGCTTAGCATTCGGCAGGGGGGGCACAGATACGCAGTATTTT. This sequence encodes CASSLAFGRGGTDTQYF.

This clonotype was picked up many times. The chain joins TRBV27 to TRBJ2-3; D ambiguous. CDR1 and CDR2 (germline): MNHEY, SMNVEV (reference sequence). The CDR3 has 13 amino acids. V was shortened by 4 bases and J by 0 bases, with 5 bases between the two germline ends. CDR3 in amino acids: CASSSSSTDTQYF. CDR3 DNA: TGTGCCAGCAGTTCCTCAAGCACAGATACGCAGTATTTT.

This CDR3 is CASSFGGKETQYF. The CDR3 DNA reads TGTGCCAGCAGCTTTGGCGGAAAGGAGACCCAGTACTTC. This chain joins TRBV7-6 and TRBJ2-5; D unresolved. Trimming removed 3 bases from V and 5 bases from J, with 10 bases in between. In germline, CDR1 is SGHVS, CDR2 FNYEAQ. The CDR3 extends over 13 amino acids.

The V gene is TRBV11-1, the J gene TRBJ2-1, with 9 nucleotides matching TRBD1. Germline values: CDR1 SGHAT, CDR2 FQDESV (reference sequence). J was trimmed by 11 bases and V by 6 bases; bases with no gene match: 29. The CDR3 runs 20 residues. DNA for the CDR3: TGTGCCAGCAGAGCCACAGGGGGCGCGGGAACGGCAATGTACGCTGGCCAGCAGTTCTTC. The encoded protein is CASRATGGAGTAMYAGQQFF. The entire variable domain, with the rest obtained from reference TRBV11-1 and TRBJ2-1, is as follows: EAEVAQSPRYKITEKSQAVAFWCDPISGHATLYWYRQILGQGPELLVQFQDESVVDDSQLPKDRFSAERLKGVDSTLKIQPAELGDSAMYLCASRATGGAGTAMYAGQQFFGPGTRLTVL.

This clonotype has more than one count but fewer than ten. The chain is built from TRBV11-2 and TRBJ2-7, with 9 bases fitting TRBD1. Germline lookup yields CDR1 SGHAT and CDR2 FQNNGV. The V and J ends lost 2 bases and 3 bases, in that order; junction bases with no gene match: 5. The CDR3 runs 15 residues. The CDR3 region is CASSLNAGQGYEQYF. The CDR3, as DNA: TGTGCCAGCAGCTTAAATGCGGGACAGGGCTACGAGCAGTACTTC.

The chain recombines TRBV18 with TRBJ2-3; 10 bases are shared with TRBD1. This CDR3 contains 15 residues. CDR1 KGHSH and CDR2 LQKENI come from the germline V gene. The J segment lost 5 bases and the V segment lost 1 base, leaving 3 bases of the junction unmatched. CDR3 sequence: CASSPRTGGEDTQYF. As DNA, the CDR3 is TGTGCCAGCTCACCACGGACAGGGGGGGAAGATACGCAGTATTTT.

Notes on this clonotype: Compared with germline, one end of the junction differs, possibly owing to a read error. V is TRBV18 and J is TRBJ2-5, with 8 bases matching TRBD2. Germline V gene data show CDR1 as KGHSH and CDR2 as LQKENI. The CDR3 totals 15 residues. CDR3 DNA: TGTGCCAGCTCGCCACCGGGGGGGCCAGGAGAGACCCAGTACTTC. This encodes CASSPPGGPGETQYF.

There are a few counts of this clonotype. The gene calls are TRBV6-6 and TRBJ1-2; a possible D gene is TRBD1 (5 bases). Per the germline V gene, CDR1 is MNHNY and CDR2 is SVGAGI (reference sequence). Trimming stripped 6 bases from V and 3 bases from J, with 11 bases between. CDR3 length equals 13 residues. CDR3 sequence (DNA): TGTGCCAGCAGACAGGTTACCCACTATGGCTACACCTTC. It specifies CASRQVTHYGYTF.

This clonotype was counted only a few times. The chain carries TRBV7-6 and TRBJ2-2; TRBD1 matches at 7 bases. This CDR3 is 16 amino acids long. Unmatched junction bases numbered 11, after V lost 4 bases and J lost 6 bases. The germline CDR1 and CDR2 sequences are SGHVS and FNYEAQ. The CDR3 coding sequence is TGTGCCAGCAGCTCCTTGACAGGGACGGATTCCGGGGAGCTGTTTTTT. This encodes CASSSLTGTDSGELFF.

This clonotype was seen repeatedly, ten times or more. This CDR3 reads CASSFSGTNEKLFF. The CDR3 DNA reads TGTGCCAGCAGCTTTTCGGGAACTAATGAAAAACTGTTTTTT. The chain carries TRBV5-6 and TRBJ1-4; unclear D gene. V gave up 2 bases and J gave up 1 base, with 6 bases separating them. The CDR3 length is 14 residues. In germline, CDR1 is SGHDT, CDR2 YYEEEE.

This chain uses TRBV11-2 with TRBJ1-1, with a possible D match to TRBD1 (6 bases). Per the germline V gene, CDR1 is SGHAT and CDR2 is FQNNGV. Trimming removed 4 bases at V and 1 base at J, with 7 bases between. This CDR3 comprises 13 residues. This chain's CDR3 is CASSSGENTEAFF. CDR3 DNA: TGTGCCAGCAGCTCAGGGGAGAACACTGAAGCTTTCTTT.

This clonotype was counted between two and nine times. The rearrangement uses TRBV20-1 and TRBJ2-5, with D hard to call. The V gene's germline CDR1 is DFQATT and CDR2 SNEGSKA (reference sequence). The CDR3 extends over 12 amino acids. Trimming removed 3 bases from V and 1 base from J, with 6 bases in between. This CDR3 is CSARGIQETQYF. In DNA form, the CDR3 reads TGCAGTGCTAGGGGGATCCAAGAGACCCAGTACTTC.

The chain joins TRBV5-1 to TRBJ2-1, with 16 bases matching TRBD2. The CDR3 is 14 amino acids. Germline V gene data show CDR1 as SGHRS and CDR2 as YFSETQ. The junction had 4 bases not matched to a gene; V was cut back by 2 bases and J by 14 bases. This chain's CDR3 is CASSFGTSGGAKFF. The CDR3 DNA reads TGCGCCAGCAGCTTCGGGACTAGCGGGGGGGCCAAGTTCTTC.

This clonotype has at least ten counts. This chain links TRBV6-2 or TRBV6-3 with TRBJ2-7; 10 nucleotides agree with TRBD1. Looked up from germline, CDR1 is MNHEY and CDR2 is SVGEGT. The V gene end was trimmed by 4 bases and the J gene end by 1 base; junction bases not matched to a gene: 4. The CDR3 has 15 amino acids. CDR3 in DNA: TGTGCCAGCAGTTCCTGGGACAGGGGTTCCTACGAGCAGTACGTC. It specifies CASSSWDRGSYEQYV.

This chain connects TRBV7-2 to TRBJ2-2, with 9 positions matching TRBD1. The CDR3 has 15 residues. CDR1 is SGHTA, CDR2 FQGNSA, per germline. V shed 5 bases, J shed 6 bases, and the junction held 7 bases outside the gene matches. The CDR3: CASSPRRDRAGELFF. CDR3 nucleotide sequence: TGTGCCAGCAGCCCCCGCCGGGACAGGGCCGGGGAGCTGTTTTTT.

This clonotype came up a few times. The chain recombines TRBV2 with TRBJ1-3; no firm D call. Trimming removed 1 base from V and 0 bases from J, with 7 bases in between. The germline V gene encodes CDR1 SNHLY and CDR2 FYNNEI. The CDR3 covers 15 residues. This chain's CDR3 is CASSEGGYSGNTIYF. The CDR3 coding sequence is TGTGCCAGCAGTGAAGGGGGTTACTCTGGAAACACCATATATTTT.

The rearrangement uses TRBV12-3 or TRBV12-4 and TRBJ2-3, with unresolved D. V was cut by 3 bases and J by 2 bases, with 6 bases left in between. The CDR3 sequence is 13 residues long. The CDR3 region has the DNA TGTGCCAGCAGTTTGCTGCTCACAGATACGCAGTATTTT. Protein product: CASSLLLTDTQYF.

This clonotype was detected many times. The chain couples TRBV7-9 to TRBJ1-2; TRBD1 might be the D (5 bases). Looked up from germline, CDR1 is SEHNR and CDR2 is FQNEAQ (reference sequence). The V gene lost 5 bases and the J gene lost 8 bases, with 12 bases spanning the gap. The CDR3 length is 12 residues. The CDR3 region is CASSPRQRGYTF. The DNA of the CDR3 is TGTGCCAGCAGCCCCCGACAGAGAGGCTACACCTTC.

The chain links TRBV13 to TRBJ2-5, with 8 bases that match TRBD2. Germline V gives CDR1 PRHDT, CDR2 FYEKMQ (reference sequence). This CDR3 has 14 residues. V dropped 5 bases and J dropped 1; count of bases not matched to a gene: 3. The CDR3 sequence is CASSRGGTQETQYF. Written as DNA, the CDR3 is TGTGCCAGCAGCCGCGGGGGGACCCAAGAGACCCAGTACTTC.

This chain links TRBV5-4 with TRBJ1-2, with 7 positions matching TRBD1. This CDR3 has 16 amino acids. Trimming cost V 5 bases and J 0 bases; bases outside gene matches: 10. Germline CDR1 and CDR2: SGHNT and YYREEE (reference sequence). This CDR3 is CASSRGTERANYGYTF. CDR3 nucleotide sequence: TGTGCCAGCAGTCGCGGGACAGAAAGAGCTAACTATGGCTACACCTTC.

The rearrangement links TRBV4-3 to TRBJ1-2; D might be TRBD1 (6 bases). Trimming stripped 1 base from V and 8 bases from J, with 14 bases between. Germline V gene lookup returns CDR1 LGHNA and CDR2 YSLEER. This CDR3 has 14 amino acids. CDR3: CASSQATGLRGYTF. CDR3 sequence (DNA): TGCGCCAGCAGCCAAGCTACAGGGCTGCGGGGCTACACCTTC.

J is TRBJ1-1 and V is TRBV12-3 or TRBV12-4; TRBD1 is a possible D gene (6 bases). The CDR3 runs to 13 residues. The V end was cut by 5 bases, the J end by 7 bases, with 14 bases between. The CDR3 region has the DNA TGTGCCAGCAGTGGTACTTCCAGGGGTGAAGCTTTCTTT. This codes for CASSGTSRGEAFF.